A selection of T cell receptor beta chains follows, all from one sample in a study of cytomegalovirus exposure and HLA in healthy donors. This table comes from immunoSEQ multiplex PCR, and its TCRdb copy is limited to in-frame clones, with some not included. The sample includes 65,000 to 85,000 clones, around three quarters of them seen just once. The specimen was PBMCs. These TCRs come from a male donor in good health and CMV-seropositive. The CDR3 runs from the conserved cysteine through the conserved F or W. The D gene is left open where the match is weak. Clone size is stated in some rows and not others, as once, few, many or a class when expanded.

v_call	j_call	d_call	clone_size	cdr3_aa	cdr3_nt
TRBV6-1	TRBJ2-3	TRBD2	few	CATRGGADTQYF	TGTGCCACCCGCGGGGGGGCAGATACGCAGTATTTT
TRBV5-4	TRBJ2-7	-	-	CASSLPGNEQYF	TGTGCCAGCAGCTTGCCCGGGAACGAGCAGTACTTC
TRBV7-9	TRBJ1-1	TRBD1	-	CASSLQGATEAFF	TGTGCCAGCAGCTTACAGGGGGCGACTGAAGCTTTCTTT
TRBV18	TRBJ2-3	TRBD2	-	CASSPRTSGGTSTDTQYF	TGTGCCAGCTCACCACGGACTAGCGGGGGTACTAGCACAGATACGCAGTATTTT
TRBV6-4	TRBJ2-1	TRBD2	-	CASSVTSGHNEQFF	TGTGCCAGCAGTGTAACTAGCGGGCACAATGAGCAGTTCTTC
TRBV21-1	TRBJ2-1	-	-	CASSKAKGNPYNEQFF	TGTGCCAGCAGCAAAGCGAAGGGGAATCCCTACAATGAGCAGTTCTTC
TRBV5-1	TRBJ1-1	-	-	CASSLGWGAEAFF	TGCGCCAGCAGCTTGGGTTGGGGGGCTGAAGCTTTCTTT
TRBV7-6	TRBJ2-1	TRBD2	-	CASSAVAGAYNEQFF	TGTGCCAGCAGCGCGGTAGCGGGGGCCTACAATGAGCAGTTCTTC
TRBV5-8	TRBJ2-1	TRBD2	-	CASSWSASGAPGNEQFF	TGTGCCAGCTCCTGGTCAGCTAGCGGGGCGCCGGGAAATGAGCAGTTCTTC
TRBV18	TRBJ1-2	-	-	CASSPSGGSYGYTF	TGTGCCAGCTCACCATCTGGCGGATCCTATGGCTACACCTTC
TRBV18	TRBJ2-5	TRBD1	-	CASSPFTGGAETQYF	TGTGCCAGCTCACCATTTACAGGGGGCGCAGAGACCCAGTACTTC
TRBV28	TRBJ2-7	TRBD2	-	CASSPGLAGISYEQYF	TGTGCCAGCAGCCCTGGCCTAGCGGGGATATCCTACGAGCAGTACTTC
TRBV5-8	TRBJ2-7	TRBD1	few	CASSRGQGYYEQYF	TGTGCCAGCAGCAGGGGACAGGGTTATTACGAGCAGTACTTC
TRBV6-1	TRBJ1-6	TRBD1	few	CASSTRRGNSPLHF	TGTGCCAGCAGTACCCGCAGGGGGAATTCACCCCTCCACTTT
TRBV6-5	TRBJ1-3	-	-	CASRTGFSGNTIYF	TGTGCCAGCAGAACCGGGTTCTCTGGAAACACCATATATTTT
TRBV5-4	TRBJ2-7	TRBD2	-	CASSGGTSGRYEQYF	TGTGCCAGCAGCGGTGGGACTAGCGGGAGGTACGAGCAGTACTTC
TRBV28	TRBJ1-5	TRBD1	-	CASSPGQGGQPQHF	TGTGCCAGCAGTCCGGGACAGGGCGGTCAGCCCCAGCATTTT
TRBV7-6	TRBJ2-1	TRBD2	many	CASSLVLAGDMNEQFF	TGTGCCAGCAGCTTAGTGTTAGCGGGAGATATGAATGAGCAGTTCTTC
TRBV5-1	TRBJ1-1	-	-	CASSLVGGGGTEAFF	TGCGCCAGCAGCTTGGTGGGCGGGGGAGGGACTGAAGCTTTCTTT
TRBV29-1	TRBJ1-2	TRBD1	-	CSVRDRDYGYTF	TGCAGCGTTCGGGACAGGGACTATGGCTACACCTTC
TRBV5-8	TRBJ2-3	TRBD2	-	CASSPRLATSADTQYF	TGTGCCAGCAGCCCCCGACTAGCGACTAGCGCAGATACGCAGTATTTT
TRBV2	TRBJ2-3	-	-	CASSERITDTQYF	TGTGCCAGCAGTGAGAGAATCACAGATACGCAGTATTTT
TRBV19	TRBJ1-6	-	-	CASTKMGRGSPLHF	TGTGCCAGTACAAAAATGGGCAGGGGTTCACCCCTCCACTTT
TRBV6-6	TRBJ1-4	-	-	CASSPRGSNEKLFF	TGTGCCAGCAGCCCTAGAGGGTCTAATGAAAAACTGTTTTTT
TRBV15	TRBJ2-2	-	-	CATSRDSGANTGELFF	TGTGCCACCAGCAGAGATAGCGGTGCGAACACCGGGGAGCTGTTTTTT
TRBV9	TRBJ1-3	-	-	CASSALRGGAYGNTIYF	TGTGCCAGCAGCGCCCTCCGGGGGGGGGCCTACGGAAACACCATATATTTT
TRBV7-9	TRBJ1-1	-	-	CSSSLNKNTEAFF	TGTTCCAGCAGCCTGAACAAGAACACTGAAGCTTTCTTT
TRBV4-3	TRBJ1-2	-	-	CASSQDLIPLYGYTF	TGCGCCAGCAGCCAAGATCTAATACCGCTCTATGGCTACACCTTC
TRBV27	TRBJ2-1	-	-	CASSLRLADGEQFF	TGTGCCAGCAGTTTAAGGCTAGCAGATGGTGAGCAGTTCTTC
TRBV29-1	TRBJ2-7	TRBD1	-	CSDRRDRSSYEQYF	TGCAGCGATAGACGGGACAGGAGCTCCTACGAGCAGTACTTC
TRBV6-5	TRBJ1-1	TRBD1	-	CASSPGQGFAEAFF	TGTGCCAGCAGTCCCGGACAGGGCTTTGCTGAAGCTTTCTTT
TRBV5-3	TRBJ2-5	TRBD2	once	CARSLALAGPETQYF	TGTGCCAGAAGCTTGGCTCTAGCGGGGCCGGAGACCCAGTACTTC
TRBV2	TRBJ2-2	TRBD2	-	CASSDPSGNTGELFF	TGTGCCAGCAGTGATCCTAGCGGGAACACCGGGGAGCTGTTTTTT
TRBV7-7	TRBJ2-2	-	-	CASSLSGNTGELFF	TGTGCCAGCAGCTTGTCAGGGAACACCGGGGAGCTGTTTTTT
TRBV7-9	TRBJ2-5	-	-	CASSLVWGTQETQYF	TGTGCCAGCAGCTTAGTGTGGGGGACTCAAGAGACCCAGTACTTC
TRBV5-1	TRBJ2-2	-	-	CASSLGLNTGELFF	TGCGCCAGCAGCTTGGGGCTGAACACCGGGGAGCTGTTTTTT
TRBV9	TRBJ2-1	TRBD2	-	CASSTTPGGSSYNEQFF	TGTGCCAGCAGCACCACCCCCGGGGGGAGCTCCTACAATGAGCAGTTCTTC
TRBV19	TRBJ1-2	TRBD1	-	CASTDGQGGGYTF	TGTGCCAGTACCGACGGACAGGGTGGGGGCTACACCTTC
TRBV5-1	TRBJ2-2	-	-	CASSLGQVNTGELFF	TGCGCCAGCAGCTTGGGACAGGTCAACACCGGGGAGCTGTTTTTT